The clone carrying this T cell receptor (beta chain) is a singleton in its sample. What it binds is unknown. Only in-frame clones appear in the TCRdb table, and some are missing; sequencing was by immunoSEQ multiplex PCR. The sample lists approximately 2,500 clones, approximately 70% seen once, with around 15% in the top ten. The germline V and J ends were trimmed by 4 bases and 1 base, with 14 bases remaining between them. The length of the CDR3 is 16 residues. Germline values: CDR1 SGDLS, CDR2 YYNGEE. This entry belongs to a study of coeliac disease. Overall study findings and caveats: Lower clonality than controls marked TRB and TRG repertoires from active celiac intraepithelial and lamina propria samples. Of coeliac lamina propria samples, about 55% of the 18 held published gliadin-specific TRB sequences, versus 1 of 6 controls. The authors considered this approach unsuitable for unbiased detection of gliadin-specific T cells.

Cells were frozen in aliquots of around 540,000, and one aliquot per fraction was sequenced. The receptor's source is a woman in her 70s with celiac disease on a gluten-free diet. The chain recombines TRBV9 with TRBJ2-2; a weak D match, TRBD1 (6 bases). The sequenced sample consisted of lamina propria lymphocytes from the gut. The CDR3 coding sequence is TGTGCCAGCAGCCCACACCAGGGACAGAACACCGGGGAGCTGTTTTTT. It translates to CASSPHQGQNTGELFF.